This TCR beta chain emerged from a study of a mutant IDH1 vaccine in newly diagnosed glioma. Sample time point: week 23, last vaccination. The study gave 300 ug of mutant IDH1 20-mer peptide per vaccine dose, with topical imiquimod. Germline CDR1 reads SGDLS; CDR2 reads YYNGEE. This CDR3 region has 16 residues. V was pared by 0 bases and J by 3 bases, with 13 bases between. Profiling relied on immunoSEQ multiplex PCR, and the TCRdb table lists in-frame clones only, not all of them. The table shows 35,000 to 55,000 clones, with about 88% occurring only once. Points on this clone: Its specificity is unknown.

This specimen consisted of PBMCs, obtained from a glioma patient whose treatment included an IDH1 peptide vaccine. This TCR came from a woman aged 18 to 35 with glioma. Some clones in this sample may be carry-over from other donors' samples. The chain uses TRBV9 and TRBJ1-3; D is possibly TRBD1 (5 bases). The CDR3 sequence: CASSVDLRGVGNTIYF. Written as DNA, the CDR3 is TGTGCCAGCAGCGTAGATTTAAGGGGCGTTGGAAACACCATATATTTT.